The T cell receptor (beta chain) described here comes from a study of CD8 T cells in ankylosing spondylitis. Study-wide findings and caveats: A subset of motif variants has previously been described in the synovial fluid and blood of reactive arthritis. The authors reported significant enrichment of disease-linked clones in matched ankylosing spondylitis synovial fluid. A motif in TCR beta, a set of seven to nine highly homologous variants, appeared characteristic of ankylosing spondylitis blood.

Quantitative molecular-barcoded 5'-RACE generated the TCR beta libraries. TCRdb reprocessed the 5' RACE reads via MiXCR and lists one record per CDR3 protein. The profile shows about 140,000 distinct CDR3 sequences, 30% to 35% of them singletons. About this clonotype: Its specificity is not known.

The receptor was isolated from a male donor with ankylosing spondylitis. The specimen sequenced was synovial fluid, either unsorted or a sorted T cell fraction (not recorded which).

CDR3 in amino acids: CASSSKYGYTF. In nucleotides, the CDR3 is TGTGCCAGCAGCTCCAAATATGGCTACACCTTC. J is TRBJ1-2 and V is TRBV5-6; unclear D gene. Trimming left V 3 bases short and J 5 bases short, with 5 bases between. Germline V gives CDR1 SGHDT, CDR2 YYEEEE. The CDR3 sequence is 11 residues long.